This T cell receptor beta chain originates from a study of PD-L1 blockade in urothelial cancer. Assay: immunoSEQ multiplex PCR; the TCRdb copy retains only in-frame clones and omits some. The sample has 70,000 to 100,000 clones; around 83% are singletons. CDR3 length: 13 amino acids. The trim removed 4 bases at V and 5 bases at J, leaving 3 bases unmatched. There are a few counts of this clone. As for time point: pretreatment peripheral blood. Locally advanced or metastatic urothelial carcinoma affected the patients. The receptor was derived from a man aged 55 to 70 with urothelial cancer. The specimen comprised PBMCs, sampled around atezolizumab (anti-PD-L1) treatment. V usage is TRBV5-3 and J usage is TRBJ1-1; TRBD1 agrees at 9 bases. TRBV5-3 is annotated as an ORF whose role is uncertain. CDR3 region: CARSHDRGTEAFF. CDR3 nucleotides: TGTGCCAGAAGCCATGACAGGGGGACTGAAGCTTTCTTT.